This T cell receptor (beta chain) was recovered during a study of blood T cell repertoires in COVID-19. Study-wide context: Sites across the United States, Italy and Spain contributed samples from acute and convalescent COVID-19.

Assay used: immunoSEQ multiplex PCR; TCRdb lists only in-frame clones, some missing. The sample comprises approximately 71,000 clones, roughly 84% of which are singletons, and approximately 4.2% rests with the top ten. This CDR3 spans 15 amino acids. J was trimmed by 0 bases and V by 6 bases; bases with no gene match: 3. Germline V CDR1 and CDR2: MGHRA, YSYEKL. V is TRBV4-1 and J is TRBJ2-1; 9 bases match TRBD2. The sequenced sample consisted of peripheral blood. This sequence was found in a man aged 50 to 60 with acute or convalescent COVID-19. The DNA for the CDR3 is TGCGCCAGCAGTCTTAGCGGGAGCTCCTACAATGAGCAGTTCTTC. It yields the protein CASSLSGSSYNEQFF.